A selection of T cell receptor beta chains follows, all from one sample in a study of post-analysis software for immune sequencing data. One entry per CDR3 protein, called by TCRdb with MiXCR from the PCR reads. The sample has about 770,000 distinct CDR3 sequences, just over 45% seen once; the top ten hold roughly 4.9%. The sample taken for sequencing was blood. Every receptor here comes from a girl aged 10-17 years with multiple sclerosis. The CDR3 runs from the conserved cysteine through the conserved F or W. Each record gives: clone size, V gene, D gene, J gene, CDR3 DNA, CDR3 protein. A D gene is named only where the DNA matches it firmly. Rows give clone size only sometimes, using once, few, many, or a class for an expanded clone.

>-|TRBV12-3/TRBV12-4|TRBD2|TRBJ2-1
TGTGCCAGCAGTTTCCTAGCTAGCGGGAAAATCAATGAGCAGTTCTTC
CASSFLASGKINEQFF
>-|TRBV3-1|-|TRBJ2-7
TGTGCCAGCAGCCCCCTGGCGGGCTTCCACGAGCAGTACTTC
CASSPLAGFHEQYF
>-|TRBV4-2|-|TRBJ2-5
TGTGCCAGCAGCCAATCCGCCAGGTCGGAGACCCAGTACTTC
CASSQSARSETQYF
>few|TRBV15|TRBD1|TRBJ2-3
TGTGCCACCAGCAGAGGGAGGGGACAGGGCGCAGATACGCAGTATTTT
CATSRGRGQGADTQYF
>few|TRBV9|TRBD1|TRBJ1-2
TGTGCCAGCAGCGTAGGGGACAGGGGTTATGGCTACACCTTC
CASSVGDRGYGYTF
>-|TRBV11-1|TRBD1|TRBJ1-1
TGTGCCAGCAGCAAAATGGACAGGCGCGAAGCTTTCTTT
CASSKMDRREAFF
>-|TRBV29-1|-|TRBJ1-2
TGCAGCGTTGAAGATCCCGGACAGATCTATGGCTACACCTTC
CSVEDPGQIYGYTF
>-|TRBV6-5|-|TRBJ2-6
TGTGCCAGAAATAGAAGCCCGGGGGCGGCCAACGTCCGGACTTTC
CARNRSPGAANVRTF
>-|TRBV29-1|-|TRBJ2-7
TGCAGCGTTGGGGGCGGTCCCTACGAGCAGTACTTC
CSVGGGPYEQYF
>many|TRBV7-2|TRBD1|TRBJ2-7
TGTGCCAGCAGCTTAGGGACAGGGAACTACGAGCAGTACTTC
CASSLGTGNYEQYF
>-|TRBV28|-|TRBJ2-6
TGTGCCAGCAGTTTACTGGACGACTCTGGGGCCAACGTCCTGACTTTC
CASSLLDDSGANVLTF
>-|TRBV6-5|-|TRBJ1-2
TGTGCCAGCAGTCGGTTAAGGGCAGCCAATGGCTACACCTTC
CASSRLRAANGYTF
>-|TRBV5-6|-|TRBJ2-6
TGTGCCAGCACTGAATCGGGCAGGGCCGGGGCCAACGTCCTGACTTTC
CASTESGRAGANVLTF
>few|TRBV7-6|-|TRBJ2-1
TGTGCCAGCAGTGTAAGTCAGGGACGCTCCTACAATGAGCAGTTCTTC
CASSVSQGRSYNEQFF
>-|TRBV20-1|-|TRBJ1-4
TGCAGTGCTAGAACATCGGCTGCAACTAATGAAAAACTGTCTTTT
CSARTSAATNEKLSF
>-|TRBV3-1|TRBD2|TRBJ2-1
TGTGCCAGCAGCCAAGATTGGAGCGGGAGGGCCCCGGACAATGAGCAGTTCTTC
CASSQDWSGRAPDNEQFF
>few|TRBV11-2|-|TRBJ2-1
TGTGCCAGCTTGGGGGACGGGGGAGTTTCAAGCTCCTACAATGAGCAGTTCTTC
CASLGDGGVSSSYNEQFF
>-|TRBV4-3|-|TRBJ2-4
TGCACCAGCAGCCAAGATTGGAACAGTCGGAACATTCAGTACTTC
CTSSQDWNSRNIQYF
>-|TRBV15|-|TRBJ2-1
TGTGCCACCAGCCGAGCAGGGACCAACAATGAGCAGTTCTTC
CATSRAGTNNEQFF
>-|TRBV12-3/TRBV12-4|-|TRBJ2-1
TGTGCCAGCAGGTCAGCGCACCGGCTGGGGAATGAGCAGTTCTTC
CASRSAHRLGNEQFF
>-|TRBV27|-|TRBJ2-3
TGTGCCAGCAACACCGGGCCGGGTTTCACAGATACGCAGTATTTT
CASNTGPGFTDTQYF
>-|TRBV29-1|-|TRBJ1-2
TGCAGCGTTGAGGAGTGGGGGACCTATGGCTACACCTTC
CSVEEWGTYGYTF
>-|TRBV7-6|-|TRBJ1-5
TGTGCCAGCAGCTTAGTGGGGGGCGGAGAGCCCCAGCATTTT
CASSLVGGGEPQHF
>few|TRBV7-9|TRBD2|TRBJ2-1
TGTGCCAGCAGCTCCGCGGCGCTAGCGGGAAAGAGCTCCTACAATGAGCAGTTCTTC
CASSSAALAGKSSYNEQFF
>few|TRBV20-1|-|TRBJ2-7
TGCAGTGCTAGAGTTCCTCGTACCCTCGGGGAGCAGTACTTC
CSARVPRTLGEQYF
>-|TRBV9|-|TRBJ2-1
TGTGCCAGCAGCCAGGACAACTACAATGAGCAGTTCTTC
CASSQDNYNEQFF
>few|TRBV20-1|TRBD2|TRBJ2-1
TGCAGTGCTAGAGATCACGGCGGGAGGGCCTACAATGAGCAGTTCTTC
CSARDHGGRAYNEQFF
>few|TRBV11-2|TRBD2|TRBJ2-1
TGTGCCAGCAGCTTAGGGAGTCTGGGCGGGAGGGTCTGGAATGAGCAGTTCTTC
CASSLGSLGGRVWNEQFF
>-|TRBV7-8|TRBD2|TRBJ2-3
TGTGCCAGCAGCCCACGGGTAGCGGGAGCAGATACGCAGTATTTT
CASSPRVAGADTQYF
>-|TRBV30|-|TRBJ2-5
TGTGCCTGGAGTTACAATGAGCAGTACTTC
CAWSYNEQYF
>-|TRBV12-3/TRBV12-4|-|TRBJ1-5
TGTGCCAGCAGTTTAGCGCGGTGGGAGGATAGCAATCAGCCCCAGCATTTT
CASSLARWEDSNQPQHF
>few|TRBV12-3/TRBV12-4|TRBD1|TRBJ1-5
TGTGCCAGCAGCGCGGGACAGGCTAGCAATCAGCCCCAGCATTTT
CASSAGQASNQPQHF
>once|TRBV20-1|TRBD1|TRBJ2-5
TGCAGTGCTAAGCCCCACAGGGGGCTCGAAGAGACCCAGTACTTC
CSAKPHRGLEETQYF
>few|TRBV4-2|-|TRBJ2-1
TGTGCCAGCAGCCAAGACCCAGGGACCCCCTCCTACAATGAGCAGTTCTTC
CASSQDPGTPSYNEQFF
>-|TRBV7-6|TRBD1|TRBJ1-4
TGTGCCAGCAGCCTCAAGATTGCGGGACAGTTTGAAAAACTGTTTTTT
CASSLKIAGQFEKLFF
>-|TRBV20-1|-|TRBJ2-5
TGCGGAGTGGGTGGCGGGGCGGGCGAGACCCAGTACTTC
CGVGGGAGETQYF
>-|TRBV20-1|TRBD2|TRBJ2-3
TGCAGTGCTAGCCCACTAGCGGGAGGGGATACGCAGTATTTT
CSASPLAGGDTQYF
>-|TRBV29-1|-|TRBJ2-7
TGCAGCGTTGAAGACAGGGTAAACGAGCAGTACTTC
CSVEDRVNEQYF
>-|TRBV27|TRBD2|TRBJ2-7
TGTGCCAGCAGTTTAGGCCCTAGCGGGGATGGCGAGCAGTACTTC
CASSLGPSGDGEQYF
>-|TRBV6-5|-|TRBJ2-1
TGTGCCAGCAGTTTAGGACTCTCCCTTGGGGATGAGCAGTTCTTC
CASSLGLSLGDEQFF
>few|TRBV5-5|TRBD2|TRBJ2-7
TGTGCCAGCAGCTCCCCCGGGACTAGCGCGAGTACCCTACGGCAGTACTTC
CASSSPGTSASTLRQYF
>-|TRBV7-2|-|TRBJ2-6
TGTGCCAGCAGCCAACAGGGCGGGGTCTCTGGGGCCAACGTCCGGACTTTC
CASSQQGGVSGANVRTF
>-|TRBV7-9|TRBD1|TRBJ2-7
TGTGCCAGCAGCATCCCCGGACAGGCCGTCATCTACGAGCAGTACTTC
CASSIPGQAVIYEQYF
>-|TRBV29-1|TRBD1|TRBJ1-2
TGCAGCGTTGAAGGAGGGGGCAACTATGGCTACACCTTC
CSVEGGGNYGYTF
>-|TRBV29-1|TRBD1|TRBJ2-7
TGCAGCGTAGAACCCGGGACAGGGGGAGAGCAGTACTTC
CSVEPGTGGEQYF